This T cell receptor beta chain was retrieved from a study of Ad26.COV2.S vaccination and SARS-CoV-2 variants. The CDR3 length is 20 residues. Looked up from germline, CDR1 is LNHNV and CDR2 is YYDKDF (reference sequence). With V trimmed by 5 bases and J by 0 bases, 13 bases remained unmatched. Treatment defined: roughly 18 received Ad26.COV2.S at low or high dose, single or two shots; about 5 received placebo; per-sample allocation not given. It was on day 63 after the first vaccine or placebo injection that samples were taken. Sequencing was performed with immunoSEQ multiplex PCR; in TCRdb, only in-frame clones are kept and a portion is missing. This table holds under 550,000 clones, roughly 88% found once.

The origin of this receptor is a person between 18 and 60 years old who received the Ad26.COV2.S COVID-19 vaccine or a placebo. Sequences were derived from peripheral blood, sampled in a trial of Ad26.COV2.S vaccine versus placebo. The chain joins TRBV15 to TRBJ2-1; TRBD2 agrees at 13 bases. CDR3 sequence (DNA): TGTGCCACCAGCGGCGAGCCGGGACTAGCGGGGTTGAGCTCCTACAATGAGCAGTTCTTC. This encodes CATSGEPGLAGLSSYNEQFF.